This is a list of T cell receptor beta chains from one sample in a study of PD-L1 blockade in urothelial cancer. The table came from immunoSEQ multiplex PCR; TCRdb's copy has only in-frame clones and leaves some out. The sample shows around 45,000 clones, roughly four fifths of them seen only once. Sequenced material: PBMCs, taken around atezolizumab (anti-PD-L1) treatment. All receptors come from a man aged 55 to 70 with urothelial cancer. The CDR3 runs from the conserved cysteine through the conserved F or W. Fields, in order: V gene, J gene, clone size, D gene, CDR3 DNA, CDR3 protein. A D gene is named only where the DNA matches it firmly. Clone sizes are given selectively: once, few, many, or a class where the clone is expanded.

V gene: TRBV4-2
J gene: TRBJ1-1
clone size: few
D gene: TRBD1
CDR3 DNA: TGTGCCAGCAGCCAAGATCAGGGGGACACTGAAGCTTTCTTT
CDR3 protein: CASSQDQGDTEAFF

V gene: TRBV7-9
J gene: TRBJ1-2
clone size: .
D gene: TRBD1
CDR3 DNA: TGTGCCAGCAGCGTCCGGGACAGGGACTATGGCTACACCTTC
CDR3 protein: CASSVRDRDYGYTF

V gene: TRBV27
J gene: TRBJ1-2
clone size: few
D gene: TRBD1
CDR3 DNA: TGTGCCAGCAGTCCGGGACAGGCCTATGGCTACACCTTC
CDR3 protein: CASSPGQAYGYTF

V gene: TRBV10-1
J gene: TRBJ1-3
clone size: .
D gene: TRBD1
CDR3 DNA: TGCGCCAGCAGTCCGGGACAGGGATTTGAGAACACCATATATTTT
CDR3 protein: CASSPGQGFENTIYF

V gene: TRBV20-1
J gene: TRBJ1-1
clone size: .
D gene: .
CDR3 DNA: TGCAGTGGGACACCGAACACTGAAGCTTTCTTT
CDR3 protein: CSGTPNTEAFF

V gene: TRBV29-1
J gene: TRBJ2-7
clone size: once
D gene: TRBD1
CDR3 DNA: TGCAGCGTTGAACAGGGGGAAAACTCCTACGAGCAGTACTTC
CDR3 protein: CSVEQGENSYEQYF

V gene: TRBV7-9
J gene: TRBJ2-7
clone size: .
D gene: TRBD1
CDR3 DNA: TGTGCCAGCAGCTCAACCGGGACAGGGGACGAGCAGTACTTC
CDR3 protein: CASSSTGTGDEQYF

V gene: TRBV15
J gene: TRBJ2-1
clone size: .
D gene: .
CDR3 DNA: TGTGCCACCAGCAGAGGGGTCGGGGTGGCCAATGAGCAGTTCTTC
CDR3 protein: CATSRGVGVANEQFF

V gene: TRBV29-1
J gene: TRBJ1-2
clone size: .
D gene: .
CDR3 DNA: TGCAGCGTTGCGGCACCTGGGGCTAACTACTTC
CDR3 protein: CSVAAPGANYF

V gene: TRBV28
J gene: TRBJ2-5
clone size: .
D gene: TRBD1
CDR3 DNA: TGTGCCAGCAGCAGACAGGGGCAAGAGACCCAGTACTTC
CDR3 protein: CASSRQGQETQYF

V gene: TRBV6-1
J gene: TRBJ2-1
clone size: .
D gene: .
CDR3 DNA: TGTGCCAGCAGTGACCCAACCCCGGGGGCCTACAATGAGCAGTTCTTC
CDR3 protein: CASSDPTPGAYNEQFF

V gene: TRBV2
J gene: TRBJ1-3
clone size: .
D gene: TRBD1
CDR3 DNA: TGTGCCAGCATGCGGGACAGGGTTGAGAACACCATATATTTT
CDR3 protein: CASMRDRVENTIYF

V gene: TRBV2
J gene: TRBJ1-2
clone size: .
D gene: .
CDR3 DNA: TGTGCCAGCAGTACAACAGTGGATGGCTACACCTTC
CDR3 protein: CASSTTVDGYTF

V gene: TRBV6-1
J gene: TRBJ2-7
clone size: .
D gene: TRBD1
CDR3 DNA: TGTGCCAGCAGTGAAAGTGGGACAGGGCTATCCTACGAGCAGTACTTC
CDR3 protein: CASSESGTGLSYEQYF

V gene: TRBV5-1
J gene: TRBJ1-1
clone size: once
D gene: .
CDR3 DNA: TGCGCCAGCAGCTTGAGGGTCAGGACTAACACTGAAGCTTTCTTT
CDR3 protein: CASSLRVRTNTEAFF

V gene: TRBV2
J gene: TRBJ1-5
clone size: few
D gene: TRBD1
CDR3 DNA: TGTGCCAGTGGGACAGGGCGCAATCAGCCCCAGCATTTT
CDR3 protein: CASGTGRNQPQHF

V gene: TRBV7-9
J gene: TRBJ2-5
clone size: .
D gene: TRBD1
CDR3 DNA: TGTGCCAGCAGCAGTGGACAGGCCCAAGAGACCCAGTACTTC
CDR3 protein: CASSSGQAQETQYF